The present T cell receptor (beta chain) was sequenced within a study of T cells after yellow fever vaccination. UMIs were added to TCR cDNA along with a universal primer site when it was made by 5'RACE template switching. Each CDR3 protein is one row after TCRdb ran MiXCR on the 5' RACE reads. In the table there are roughly 50,000 distinct CDR3 sequences, 6% to 8% of which are singletons. From germline, CDR1 is MDHEN and CDR2 SYDVKM. The junction had 11 bases not matched to a gene; V was cut back by 5 bases and J by 2 bases. The CDR3 is made up of 17 amino acids. This clonotype showed up many times. The antigen is unknown. Findings of the study overall: The secondary response was weaker but peaked faster, day 5 versus 15. Although most clonotypes did not, a small share appeared in both CD4 and CD8 compartments.

Here the sequenced sample was CD8+ T cells sorted from PBMCs, taken less than 18 days after the first yellow fever vaccination. This TCR was recovered from a man younger than 35 who received the YFV17D yellow fever vaccine. V is TRBV28 and J is TRBJ2-3; 9 bases align to TRBD1. The CDR3 sequence: CASSPALWTGDTDTQYF. The CDR3 bases are TGTGCCAGCAGTCCTGCCTTATGGACAGGGGACACAGATACGCAGTATTTT.